This T cell receptor beta chain was identified during a study of blood T cell repertoires in COVID-19. The CDR3 runs 11 residues. CDR1 is MNHEY, CDR2 SVGAGI, per germline. The germline V and J ends were trimmed by 11 bases and 6 bases, with 10 bases remaining between them. This clone has a single count. Methods used by the authors: Estimation of nucleated cell counts relied on the amplification of reference gene primers. Assay used: immunoSEQ multiplex PCR; TCRdb lists only in-frame clones, some missing. From that table come the V and J calls and clone size; the DNA was used to work out D and trimming. The repertoire holds roughly 180,000 clones, with around 80% as singletons.

The receptor comes from a man in his 60s who had been exposed to COVID-19. The chain employs TRBV6-5 and TRBJ2-2; TRBD1 is a possible D gene (6 bases). Sequencing used PBMCs or T cells enriched from blood (not recorded which). The CDR3 sequence is CACQGPGELFF. Written as DNA, the CDR3 is TGTGCCTGCCAGGGGCCCGGGGAGCTGTTTTTT.